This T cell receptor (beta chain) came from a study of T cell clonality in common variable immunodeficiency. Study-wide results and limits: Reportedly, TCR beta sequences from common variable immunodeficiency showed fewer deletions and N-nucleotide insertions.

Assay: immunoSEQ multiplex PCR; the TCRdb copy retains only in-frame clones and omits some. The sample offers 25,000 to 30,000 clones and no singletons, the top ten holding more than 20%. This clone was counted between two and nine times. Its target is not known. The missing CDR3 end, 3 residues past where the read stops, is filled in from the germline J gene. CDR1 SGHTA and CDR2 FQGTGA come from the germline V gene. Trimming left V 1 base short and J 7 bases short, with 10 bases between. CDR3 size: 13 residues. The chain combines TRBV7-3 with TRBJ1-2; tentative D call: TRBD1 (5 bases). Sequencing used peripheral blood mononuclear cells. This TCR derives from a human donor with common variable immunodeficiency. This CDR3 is CASSLMGGFGYTF. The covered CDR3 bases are TGTGCCAGCAGCTTAATGGGGGGTTTTGGC.